These T cell receptor beta chains were read from a single sample in a study of blood T cell repertoires in COVID-19. TCRdb's table, derived via immunoSEQ multiplex PCR, lists solely in-frame clones and lacks some. The sample has approximately 230,000 clones, approximately 84% seen once. Sample: PBMCs or T cells enriched from blood (not recorded which). The receptors originated from a man aged 35 to 55 who had recovered from COVID-19. CDR3s include the opening cysteine and the closing phenylalanine or tryptophan. Each record gives: CDR3 length, D gene, clone size, V gene, J gene, CDR3 DNA, CDR3 protein. The D gene is left open where the match is weak. The size of a clone is reported for some rows only, either as once, few or many, or as a class for expanded clones.

len: 14; d_gene: -; abundance: -; v_gene: TRBV5-1; j_gene: TRBJ1-1; CDR3nt: TGCGCCAGCAGCGCCCAGGGAGGGGAGACTGAAGCTTTCTTT; CDR3aa: CASSAQGGETEAFF
len: 14; d_gene: TRBD1; abundance: few; v_gene: TRBV28; j_gene: TRBJ2-7; CDR3nt: TGTGCCAGCAGCTCCGGGACAGGGAGTTACGAGCAGTACTTC; CDR3aa: CASSSGTGSYEQYF
len: 14; d_gene: TRBD1; abundance: -; v_gene: TRBV28; j_gene: TRBJ1-5; CDR3nt: TGTGCCATCAGACAGGGGGCAAACAATCAGCCCCAGCATTTT; CDR3aa: CAIRQGANNQPQHF
len: 13; d_gene: -; abundance: -; v_gene: TRBV6-5; j_gene: TRBJ1-1; CDR3nt: TGTGCCAGCAGTTACTGGGCGAACACTGAAGCTTTCTTT; CDR3aa: CASSYWANTEAFF
len: 14; d_gene: -; abundance: -; v_gene: TRBV6-5; j_gene: TRBJ2-3; CDR3nt: TGTGCCAGCAGCCCCCGTCGGGTGGGGGGTACGCAGTATTTT; CDR3aa: CASSPRRVGGTQYF
len: 14; d_gene: TRBD1; abundance: once; v_gene: TRBV6-6; j_gene: TRBJ2-1; CDR3nt: TGTGCCAGCAGTGCCCGGACAGGAGGCAATGAGCAGTTCTTC; CDR3aa: CASSARTGGNEQFF
len: 13; d_gene: TRBD1; abundance: -; v_gene: TRBV15; j_gene: TRBJ1-2; CDR3nt: TGTGCCACCAGCAGGCCCGACAGGGCTGGCTACACCTTC; CDR3aa: CATSRPDRAGYTF
len: 17; d_gene: TRBD2; abundance: once; v_gene: TRBV29-1; j_gene: TRBJ2-2; CDR3nt: TGCAGCGGCCTGGGGACTAGCGTGAAAGGGGACACCGGGGAGCTGTTTTTT; CDR3aa: CSGLGTSVKGDTGELFF
len: 13; d_gene: -; abundance: -; v_gene: TRBV3-1/TRBV3-2; j_gene: TRBJ2-3; CDR3nt: TGTGCCAGCAGCCAATCGGTCACAGATACGCAGTATTTT; CDR3aa: CASSQSVTDTQYF
len: 14; d_gene: -; abundance: -; v_gene: TRBV11-1; j_gene: TRBJ2-1; CDR3nt: TGTGCCAGCAGCTTAGGTGTTAGCGTATATGAGCAGTTCTTC; CDR3aa: CASSLGVSVYEQFF
len: 15; d_gene: -; abundance: -; v_gene: TRBV2; j_gene: TRBJ1-6; CDR3nt: TGTGCCAGCGTCTCGGGGGATCTCTATAATTCACCCCTCCACTTT; CDR3aa: CASVSGDLYNSPLHF
len: 15; d_gene: -; abundance: -; v_gene: TRBV6-2/TRBV6-3; j_gene: TRBJ2-7; CDR3nt: TGTGCCAGCAGTCGGACAGACTCCTTCTCCTACGAGCAGTACTTC; CDR3aa: CASSRTDSFSYEQYF
len: 15; d_gene: -; abundance: -; v_gene: TRBV7-3; j_gene: TRBJ2-1; CDR3nt: TGTGCCAGCAGCTTAACGAGGGAACTCTACAATGAGCAGTTCTTC; CDR3aa: CASSLTRELYNEQFF
len: 15; d_gene: -; abundance: -; v_gene: TRBV7-8; j_gene: TRBJ1-5; CDR3nt: TGTGCCAGCAGCTTAGTTGCAGGGGAGGGACAGCCCCAGCATTTT; CDR3aa: CASSLVAGEGQPQHF
len: 15; d_gene: -; abundance: -; v_gene: TRBV25-1; j_gene: TRBJ1-4; CDR3nt: TGTGCCAGCAGTGACCCTACAGGGAATAATGAAAAACTGTTTTTT; CDR3aa: CASSDPTGNNEKLFF
len: 13; d_gene: -; abundance: -; v_gene: TRBV7-9; j_gene: TRBJ1-1; CDR3nt: TGTGCCAGCAGCGGCGGGGGAGGAACTGAAGCTTTCTTT; CDR3aa: CASSGGGGTEAFF
len: 16; d_gene: TRBD2; abundance: once; v_gene: TRBV4-2; j_gene: TRBJ2-7; CDR3nt: TGTGCCAGCAGCCATTCTAGCGGGATATACTCCTACGAGCAGTACTTC; CDR3aa: CASSHSSGIYSYEQYF
len: 14; d_gene: TRBD2; abundance: few; v_gene: TRBV20-1; j_gene: TRBJ2-1; CDR3nt: TGCAGTGCTAGTCGCGCGGGGGGGCTCAATGAGCAGTTCTTC; CDR3aa: CSASRAGGLNEQFF
len: 15; d_gene: TRBD2; abundance: -; v_gene: TRBV6-5; j_gene: TRBJ2-7; CDR3nt: TGTGCCAGCACCCGTACCGGGACTAGCTTCTACGAGCAGTACTTC; CDR3aa: CASTRTGTSFYEQYF
len: 16; d_gene: -; abundance: -; v_gene: TRBV15; j_gene: TRBJ2-1; CDR3nt: TGTGCCACCAGCAGACACATGACCCAGCGGCATAGTGAGCAGTTCTTC; CDR3aa: CATSRHMTQRHSEQFF
len: 14; d_gene: -; abundance: -; v_gene: TRBV27; j_gene: TRBJ1-3; CDR3nt: TGTGCCAGCAGTTTAGCAGGGTCTGGAAACACCATATATTTT; CDR3aa: CASSLAGSGNTIYF
len: 14; d_gene: -; abundance: -; v_gene: TRBV9; j_gene: TRBJ1-6; CDR3nt: TGTGCCAGCAGCGCTTCCCCTCCGGAGACCCCCCTCCACTTT; CDR3aa: CASSASPPETPLHF
len: 13; d_gene: -; abundance: -; v_gene: TRBV27; j_gene: TRBJ1-1; CDR3nt: TGTGCCAGCAGTACCCCAGGGATTACTGAAGCTTTCTTT; CDR3aa: CASSTPGITEAFF
len: 13; d_gene: TRBD1; abundance: -; v_gene: TRBV29-1; j_gene: TRBJ1-5; CDR3nt: TGCAGCGTCGAAGGGACAGGGGGCCAGCCCCAGCATTTT; CDR3aa: CSVEGTGGQPQHF
len: 12; d_gene: -; abundance: -; v_gene: TRBV5-8; j_gene: TRBJ1-1; CDR3nt: TGTGCCAGCAGCTTCGGGGGGGGAAAAGCTTTCTTT; CDR3aa: CASSFGGGKAFF
len: 18; d_gene: TRBD2; abundance: -; v_gene: TRBV7-8; j_gene: TRBJ2-1; CDR3nt: TGTGCCAGCAGCTCCCCGACTAGCGGGATAAGCTCCTACAATGAGCAGTTCTTC; CDR3aa: CASSSPTSGISSYNEQFF
len: 15; d_gene: -; abundance: -; v_gene: TRBV13; j_gene: TRBJ2-5; CDR3nt: TGTGCCAGCAGCCCGACTTTCCGACCGGTGGAGACCCAGTACTTC; CDR3aa: CASSPTFRPVETQYF
len: 15; d_gene: TRBD2; abundance: -; v_gene: TRBV5-6; j_gene: TRBJ2-7; CDR3nt: TGTGCCAGCAGCTATCGACTAGCGGGGGGGCGTGAGCAGTACTTC; CDR3aa: CASSYRLAGGREQYF
len: 14; d_gene: -; abundance: -; v_gene: TRBV6-5; j_gene: TRBJ2-5; CDR3nt: TGTGCCAGCAGTCGACTCGGGGTCCAAGAGACCCAGTACTTC; CDR3aa: CASSRLGVQETQYF
len: 17; d_gene: -; abundance: -; v_gene: TRBV7-2; j_gene: TRBJ1-5; CDR3nt: TGTGCCAGCAGCTTAGGGGGCAGGGCATATAGCAATCAGCCCCAGCATTTT; CDR3aa: CASSLGGRAYSNQPQHF
len: 15; d_gene: TRBD1; abundance: -; v_gene: TRBV6-5; j_gene: TRBJ1-1; CDR3nt: TGTGCCAGCAGTTACCCGGGACAGGGGAATGCTGAAGCTTTCTTT; CDR3aa: CASSYPGQGNAEAFF
len: 15; d_gene: -; abundance: -; v_gene: TRBV19; j_gene: TRBJ2-1; CDR3nt: TGTGCCAGTAGTAAAGGTGGGGGGGCCCGCAATGAGCAGTTCTTC; CDR3aa: CASSKGGGARNEQFF
len: 17; d_gene: -; abundance: -; v_gene: TRBV7-2; j_gene: TRBJ2-3; CDR3nt: TGTGCCAGCAGCCCAGGCAAAGGACGGGGTGGCACAGATACGCAGTATTTT; CDR3aa: CASSPGKGRGGTDTQYF
len: 14; d_gene: -; abundance: -; v_gene: TRBV4-1; j_gene: TRBJ1-3; CDR3nt: TGCGCCAGCAGCCGTTTAGAGCGATGGGACACCATATATTTT; CDR3aa: CASSRLERWDTIYF
len: 13; d_gene: TRBD2; abundance: -; v_gene: TRBV2; j_gene: TRBJ2-5; CDR3nt: TGTGCCAGCAGTGGGGGGGGCCAAGAGACCCAGTACTTC; CDR3aa: CASSGGGQETQYF
len: 14; d_gene: -; abundance: -; v_gene: TRBV6-5; j_gene: TRBJ1-1; CDR3nt: TGTGCCAGCAGCGCTCGGGGGGGAGGGACTGAAGCTTTCTTT; CDR3aa: CASSARGGGTEAFF
len: 16; d_gene: TRBD2; abundance: -; v_gene: TRBV28; j_gene: TRBJ2-5; CDR3nt: TGTGCCAGCAGGGGAGGCGGCGGGGGTGAACAAGAGACCCAGTACTTC; CDR3aa: CASRGGGGGEQETQYF
len: 14; d_gene: TRBD1; abundance: -; v_gene: TRBV19; j_gene: TRBJ2-2; CDR3nt: TGTGCCAGTAGCGTGACAGGGCGGAACGGGGAGCTGTTTTTT; CDR3aa: CASSVTGRNGELFF
len: 15; d_gene: TRBD1; abundance: -; v_gene: TRBV18; j_gene: TRBJ2-1; CDR3nt: TGTGCCAGCTCACCTGAGACAGGGCCTAACAATGAGCAGTTCTTC; CDR3aa: CASSPETGPNNEQFF
len: 17; d_gene: -; abundance: -; v_gene: TRBV5-5; j_gene: TRBJ2-3; CDR3nt: TGTGCCAGCAGCTTGGCCCGGCATCCGGGGGGCACAGATACGCAGTATTTT; CDR3aa: CASSLARHPGGTDTQYF
len: 13; d_gene: -; abundance: -; v_gene: TRBV28; j_gene: TRBJ1-2; CDR3nt: TGTGCCAGCAGTCCCCGTAGGGGCTATGGCTACACCTTC; CDR3aa: CASSPRRGYGYTF
len: 14; d_gene: -; abundance: -; v_gene: TRBV30; j_gene: TRBJ1-6; CDR3nt: TGTGCCTGGAGTGTTCCGGCGGGTAATTCACCCCTCCACTTT; CDR3aa: CAWSVPAGNSPLHF
len: 15; d_gene: -; abundance: once; v_gene: TRBV7-9; j_gene: TRBJ2-3; CDR3nt: TGTGCCAGCAGCTTAGGTACAGGCCCCTGGGATACGCAGTATTTT; CDR3aa: CASSLGTGPWDTQYF
len: 15; d_gene: TRBD2; abundance: -; v_gene: TRBV7-9; j_gene: TRBJ2-7; CDR3nt: TGTGCCAGCAGCACCGGGACTAGCGGGAAGTACGAGCAGTACTTC; CDR3aa: CASSTGTSGKYEQYF
len: 19; d_gene: -; abundance: -; v_gene: TRBV3-1/TRBV3-2; j_gene: TRBJ2-1; CDR3nt: TGTGCCAGCAGCCAATGGGGGCCTCGCTTACTGAGCTCCTACAATGAGCAGTTCTTC; CDR3aa: CASSQWGPRLLSSYNEQFF
len: 16; d_gene: -; abundance: -; v_gene: TRBV5-4; j_gene: TRBJ1-1; CDR3nt: TGTGCCAGCAGGCCCCGGGGGGGGTCCATGAACACTGAAGCTTTCTTT; CDR3aa: CASRPRGGSMNTEAFF
len: 14; d_gene: -; abundance: -; v_gene: TRBV28; j_gene: TRBJ1-5; CDR3nt: TGTGCCAGCAGTTTCTCGGGCCTAGCTCAGCCCCAGCATTTT; CDR3aa: CASSFSGLAQPQHF
len: 14; d_gene: -; abundance: -; v_gene: TRBV7-9; j_gene: TRBJ2-1; CDR3nt: TGTGCCAGCAGCTTACCTTTATCCTACAATGAGCAGTTCTTC; CDR3aa: CASSLPLSYNEQFF
len: 12; d_gene: TRBD2; abundance: -; v_gene: TRBV4-2; j_gene: TRBJ2-1; CDR3nt: TGTGCCAGCAGCCGCGGGGGGGGTGAGCAGTTCTTC; CDR3aa: CASSRGGGEQFF
len: 17; d_gene: TRBD1; abundance: -; v_gene: TRBV7-8; j_gene: TRBJ2-2; CDR3nt: TGTGCCAGCAGCTTAGTTCCTAGGGGGCGAGGCACCGGGGAGCTGTTTTTT; CDR3aa: CASSLVPRGRGTGELFF
len: 16; d_gene: -; abundance: -; v_gene: TRBV18; j_gene: TRBJ1-6; CDR3nt: TGTGCCAGCTCACCCACGGGGGACTCATATAATTCACCCCTCCACTTT; CDR3aa: CASSPTGDSYNSPLHF
len: 15; d_gene: -; abundance: -; v_gene: TRBV11-2; j_gene: TRBJ1-2; CDR3nt: TGTGCCAGCAGCTTGGAGGGCAGCCCCTCCTATGGCTACACCTTC; CDR3aa: CASSLEGSPSYGYTF
len: 13; d_gene: -; abundance: -; v_gene: TRBV28; j_gene: TRBJ1-5; CDR3nt: TGTGCCAGCAGTTTGGGGGGTCATCAGCCCCAGCATTTT; CDR3aa: CASSLGGHQPQHF
len: 18; d_gene: TRBD2; abundance: -; v_gene: TRBV14; j_gene: TRBJ2-1; CDR3nt: TGTGCCAGCAGCCAAAGAGGACTAGCGGGAGGCCTAGGCCATGAGCAGTTCTTC; CDR3aa: CASSQRGLAGGLGHEQFF
len: 15; d_gene: -; abundance: few; v_gene: TRBV7-6; j_gene: TRBJ2-2; CDR3nt: TGTGCCAGCAGCTTTTTCGGGACTAACACCGGGGAGCTGTTTTTT; CDR3aa: CASSFFGTNTGELFF